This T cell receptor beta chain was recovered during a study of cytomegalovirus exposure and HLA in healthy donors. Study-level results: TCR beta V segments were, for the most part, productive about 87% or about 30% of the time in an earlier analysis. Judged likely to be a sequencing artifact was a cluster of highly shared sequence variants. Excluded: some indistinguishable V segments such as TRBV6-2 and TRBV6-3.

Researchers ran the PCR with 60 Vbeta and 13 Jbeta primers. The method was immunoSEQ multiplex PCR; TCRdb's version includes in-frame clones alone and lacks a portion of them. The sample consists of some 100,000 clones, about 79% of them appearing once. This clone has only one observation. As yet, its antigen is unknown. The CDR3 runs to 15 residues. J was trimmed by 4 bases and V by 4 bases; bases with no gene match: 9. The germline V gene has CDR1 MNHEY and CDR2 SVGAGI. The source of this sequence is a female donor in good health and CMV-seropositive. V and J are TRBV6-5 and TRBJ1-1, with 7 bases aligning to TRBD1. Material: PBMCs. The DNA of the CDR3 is TGTGCCAGCAGTTCCTTCTCAGGGGGGAGCACTGAAGCTTTCTTT. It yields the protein CASSSFSGGSTEAFF.